What follows is one TCR beta chain and its context. The sample belongs to a study of identical twins. MiXCR was run by TCRdb on the 5' RACE reads, yielding one entry per CDR3 protein. The table includes about 790,000 distinct CDR3 sequences, approximately 18% detected once. This sample was shared with a second study, whose subject was T cells expressing NK-cell markers.

The sample was PBMCs. The clonotype originates from a woman under 30 in good health.

CDR3 region: CATGTGWDEQFF. DNA of the CDR3: TGTGCCACCGGGACAGGGTGGGATGAGCAGTTCTTC. The chain has TRBV10-3 and TRBJ2-1, with 9 bases identical to TRBD1. CDR1 is ENHRY, CDR2 SYGVKD, per germline. V lost 10 bases to trimming and J lost 8 bases; unmatched junction nucleotides: 6. The CDR3 has 12 amino acids.